A selection of T cell receptor beta chains follows, all from one sample in a study of STAT5B mutations in CD4+ large granular lymphocyte leukemia. Profiled with immunoSEQ multiplex PCR; TCRdb holds only in-frame clones, not every one. Seen here are about 40,000 clones, roughly 80% observed once, and the top ten hold approximately 4%. Sequenced material: CD4+ T cells from blood buffy coats. These receptors came from a human donor in good health. The CDR3 runs from the conserved cysteine through the conserved F or W. The D gene is left open where the match is weak. Clone size is shown for a subset of rows, as once, few, many or a class of expanded clone.

cdr3_length clone_size j_call d_call v_call cdr3_nt cdr3_aa
16 . TRBJ2-3 TRBD2 TRBV18 TGTGCCAGCTCACCAGGGACTAGCGGGAGCACAGATACGCAGTATTTT CASSPGTSGSTDTQYF
15 . TRBJ2-3 . TRBV7-9 TGTGCCAGCAGCTCTGGGGAGACCCGCACAGATACGCAGTATTTT CASSSGETRTDTQYF
15 . TRBJ1-4 . TRBV2 TGTGCCAGCAGTGGGTCATTGGGCAGGGAGGAAAAACTGTTTTTT CASSGSLGREEKLFF
11 . TRBJ2-7 . TRBV7-8 TGTGCCAGCAGCTTAATAGGCGAGCAGTACTTC CASSLIGEQYF
13 . TRBJ2-7 . TRBV27 TGTGCCAGCAGTCCGGACGGGCCCTACGAGCAGTACTTC CASSPDGPYEQYF
11 few TRBJ1-2 . TRBV2 TGTGCCAGCAGTGGCCTGATAGGCTACACCTTC CASSGLIGYTF
14 . TRBJ2-5 . TRBV9 TGTGCCAGCAGCGCGACACCCCTTGTGGGGACCCAGTACTTC CASSATPLVGTQYF
16 . TRBJ2-3 TRBD2 TRBV7-3 TGTGCCAGCAGCCCGGGGGGAGCCGGGGTAGCAGATACGCAGTATTTT CASSPGGAGVADTQYF
16 . TRBJ2-1 TRBD2 TRBV10-3 TGTGCCATCAGGACTATCACTAGCGGGGACTACAATGAGCAGTTCTTC CAIRTITSGDYNEQFF
12 once TRBJ1-1 . TRBV30 TGTGCCTGGAGAGGCAGGTCCACTGAAGCTTTCTTT CAWRGRSTEAFF
16 . TRBJ2-6 TRBD1 TRBV7-6 TGTGCCAGCAGCTCGCCTCAGGGGGCTGGGGCCAACGTCCTGACTTTC CASSSPQGAGANVLTF
11 . TRBJ2-7 . TRBV20-1 TGCAGTGCTAGAGAGAACTACGAGCAGTACTTC CSARENYEQYF
12 . TRBJ1-1 . TRBV18 TGTGCCAGCTCACTTACAGGGACTGAAGCTTTCTTT CASSLTGTEAFF
15 . TRBJ2-5 TRBD2 TRBV6-6 TGTGCCAGCAGTTACGGCGCGGGACTACAAGAGACCCAGTACTTC CASSYGAGLQETQYF
14 . TRBJ1-5 . TRBV4-2 TGTGCCAGCAGCCAAGATGTAACATCGCAGCCCCAGCATTTT CASSQDVTSQPQHF
9 . TRBJ1-1 . TRBV19 TGTGCCAGAAGCGCTGAAGCTTTCTTT CARSAEAFF
15 . TRBJ2-2 . TRBV7-2 TGTGCCAGCAGCGCGGGACTGCCAGGGGGCGGGGAGCTGTTTTTT CASSAGLPGGGELFF
15 . TRBJ2-2 TRBD1 TRBV28 TGTGCCAGCAGACCGACAGGGGGATGGACCGGGGAGCTGTTTTTT CASRPTGGWTGELFF
14 . TRBJ1-5 . TRBV6-1 TGTGCCAGCACCCGTGGGGATAGCAATCAGCCCCAGCATTTT CASTRGDSNQPQHF
13 few TRBJ2-7 . TRBV7-9 TGTGCCAGCAGTCAGCGTCAGGAAGACGAGCAGTACTTC CASSQRQEDEQYF
17 . TRBJ2-5 . TRBV5-4 TGTGCCAGCAGCTTTATTGGACGGGGACCCGACCAAGAGACCCAGTACTTC CASSFIGRGPDQETQYF
16 . TRBJ1-2 TRBD1 TRBV29-1 TGCAGCGCAACCACCCGACCGGGACAGACTAACTATGGCTACACCTTC CSATTRPGQTNYGYTF
14 . TRBJ1-2 . TRBV5-1 TGCGCCAGCAGCGTGCCCACAGAATCCCATGGCTACACCTTC CASSVPTESHGYTF
15 . TRBJ2-1 TRBD2 TRBV9 TGTGCCAGCAGCACAAACAGCGGGAACTACAATGAGCAGTTCTTC CASSTNSGNYNEQFF
14 . TRBJ1-6 TRBD1 TRBV6-1 TGTGCCGGGTCGGGACAGGGCTTGGGTTCACCCCTCCACTTT CAGSGQGLGSPLHF
14 . TRBJ1-1 TRBD1 TRBV7-2 TGTGCCAGCAGCCCACAGGGGGGCGGCACTGAAGCTTTCTTT CASSPQGGGTEAFF
13 . TRBJ1-2 TRBD1 TRBV2 TGTGCCAGCAGTGTAGACAGGGACTATGGCTACACCTTC CASSVDRDYGYTF
12 . TRBJ1-2 . TRBV7-9 TGTGCCAGCAGCTCCCAGACAGTTGGCTACACCTTC CASSSQTVGYTF
16 once TRBJ2-2 TRBD2 TRBV7-2 TGTGCCAGCAGCTTAGCCGCTAGCGGGAACACCGGGGAGCTGTTTTTT CASSLAASGNTGELFF
17 . TRBJ2-6 . TRBV11-3 TGTGCCAGCAGCCCACAAAACGGGGGCTCTGGGGCCAACGTCCTGACTTTC CASSPQNGGSGANVLTF
14 . TRBJ1-1 . TRBV7-9 TGTGCCAGCAGTCTTGCGTCGGTACTCACTGAAGCTTTCTTT CASSLASVLTEAFF
11 . TRBJ2-5 . TRBV20-1 TGCAGTGCAGGGAGGTGGGAGACCCAGTACTTC CSAGRWETQYF
16 . TRBJ1-2 . TRBV5-1 TGCGCCAGCAGCTTGGACCCCTCCTCAGGGGTTTATGGCTACACCTTC CASSLDPSSGVYGYTF
13 . TRBJ2-7 . TRBV10-3 TGTGCCACCAGGGGCAGGATCGGATACGAGCAGTACTTC CATRGRIGYEQYF
16 . TRBJ1-4 TRBD1 TRBV5-8 TGTGCCAGCAGCCCCAAAGGGGACAGGAACAATGAAAAACTGTTTTTT CASSPKGDRNNEKLFF
15 . TRBJ1-2 . TRBV7-9 TGTGCCAGCAGCTTAAATCCTCTACAAGCCTATGGCTACACCTTC CASSLNPLQAYGYTF
13 . TRBJ1-1 . TRBV28 TGTGCCAGCAGTTTAATAGGGCTCGGTGAAGCTTTCTTT CASSLIGLGEAFF
15 few TRBJ1-1 . TRBV5-1 TGCGCCAGCAGCCTTGATACAAGAATTGGCACTGAAGCTTTCTTT CASSLDTRIGTEAFF
14 . TRBJ2-7 TRBD1 TRBV14 TGTGCCAGCAGCCTTAACAGGGGTGGCGACGAGCAGTACTTC CASSLNRGGDEQYF
16 . TRBJ2-2 TRBD2 TRBV5-4 TGTGCCAGCAGCGGGACGGGGGGGCCAAAGGCCGGGGAGCTGTTTTTT CASSGTGGPKAGELFF
16 . TRBJ2-3 TRBD2 TRBV5-6 TGTGCCAGCAGCTCGAGGGGGACTAGAGGAGCAGATACGCAGTATTTT CASSSRGTRGADTQYF
13 few TRBJ2-7 TRBD1 TRBV2 TGTGCCAGCAGACAGGGGGGCCCCTACGAGCAGTACTTC CASRQGGPYEQYF
14 . TRBJ2-1 . TRBV5-1 TGCGCCAGCAGCCCCCGACTAGTGTACAATGAGCAGTTCTTC CASSPRLVYNEQFF
14 . TRBJ1-2 TRBD1 TRBV14 TGTGCCAGCAGCCAAGCAGGGGGCGGCTATGGCTACACCTTC CASSQAGGGYGYTF
15 . TRBJ2-6 . TRBV6-1 TGTGCCAGCAGTGGTCAGGGAACTGGGGCCAACGTCCTGACTTTC CASSGQGTGANVLTF
14 . TRBJ1-6 TRBD1 TRBV19 TGTGCCAGTAGCCCACAGGGGAGCAATTCACCCCTCCACTTT CASSPQGSNSPLHF
15 . TRBJ2-7 TRBD1 TRBV18 TGTGCCAGCTCACCAACACCGGGACAGGGTTCCGAGCAGTACTTC CASSPTPGQGSEQYF
14 . TRBJ1-3 . TRBV28 TGTGCCAGCAGAAGAACAGGGACTGGAAACACCATATATTTT CASRRTGTGNTIYF
12 once TRBJ1-2 . TRBV4-3 TGCGCCAGCAGCCAGCTCAACTATGGCTACACCTTC CASSQLNYGYTF
15 . TRBJ2-3 . TRBV15 TGTGCCACCAGCAGAGAAGTTGGGGTAGGGGATACGCAGTATTTT CATSREVGVGDTQYF
14 once TRBJ1-4 . TRBV11-3 TGTGCCAGCAGCTCAGGGTGGACTAATGAAAAACTGTTTTTT CASSSGWTNEKLFF
13 . TRBJ2-1 . TRBV27 TGTGCCAGCAGGCCCAGCCCCTACAATGAGCAGTTCTTC CASRPSPYNEQFF
13 . TRBJ2-1 . TRBV11-1 TGTGCCAGCAGCTTTCAACGGAGAGATGAGCAGTTCTTC CASSFQRRDEQFF
15 . TRBJ2-3 TRBD1 TRBV11-3 TGTGCCAGCAGCCGGGGACAGGGGTTACCAGATACGCAGTATTTT CASSRGQGLPDTQYF
14 . TRBJ2-1 . TRBV7-2 TGTGCCAGCAGCTATTCCGGTACGCTCAATGAGCAGTTCTTC CASSYSGTLNEQFF
15 . TRBJ2-5 TRBD1 TRBV7-9 TGTGCCAGCAGCGCTTACGGACAGGCAGGGGAGACCCAGTACTTC CASSAYGQAGETQYF
13 . TRBJ1-2 . TRBV7-2 TGTGCCAGCAGCTCAGGGATGACGTATGGCTACACCTTC CASSSGMTYGYTF
13 . TRBJ2-2 . TRBV2 TGTGCCAGCAGTGAGATTGGCACCGGGGAGCTGTTTTTT CASSEIGTGELFF